This passage covers 22 T cell receptor beta chains from one sample sequenced in a study of radiation and T cells in renal cell carcinoma. TCRdb's table, derived via immunoSEQ multiplex PCR, lists solely in-frame clones and lacks some. The repertoire holds around 80,000 clones, with roughly 82% as singletons. Specified time point: blood 2 weeks post-SBRT. Treatment in this sample: 15 Gy SBRT to primary tumor, nephrectomy 4 weeks later. The specimen comprised blood, sampled from a patient whose treatment included radiotherapy and nephrectomy. These receptors were taken from a man aged 60 to 75 with renal cell carcinoma.

This clone came up a few times. The chain recombines TRBV6-5 with TRBJ1-1; D is undetermined. The CDR3 spans 15 residues. Germline values: CDR1 MNHEY, CDR2 SVGAGI. With 1 base removed from V and 0 bases from J, the gap between germline ends came to 9 bases. DNA of the CDR3: TGTGCCAGCAGTTACTTTGGGATAATGAACACTGAAGCTTTCTTT. This sequence encodes CASSYFGIMNTEAFF.

The chain has TRBV18 and TRBJ1-5, with D possibly matching TRBD1 (5 bases). In germline, CDR1 is KGHSH, CDR2 LQKENI. The CDR3 loop spans 15 amino acids. Deletions cut 3 bases from V and 3 bases from J, with 12 bases between. This chain's CDR3 is CASSPGDGPNQPQHF. CDR3 coding DNA: TGTGCCAGCTCACCTGGGGACGGACCCAATCAGCCCCAGCATTTT.

This clone showed up just once. The rearrangement links TRBV6-5 to TRBJ2-1; 9 bases are a match to TRBD2. Germline V gives CDR1 MNHEY, CDR2 SVGAGI. The CDR3 length is 15 residues. Trimming took 2 bases from V and 4 from J; bases not matched to a gene: 3. The DNA for the CDR3 is TGTGCCAGCAGTTACGGTCTAGCGGGGTACAATGAGCAGTTCTTC. Translation: CASSYGLAGYNEQFF.

The V gene is TRBV5-6, the J gene TRBJ2-7; the match to TRBD2 covers 7 bases. J gave up 0 bases and V 7 bases, and 10 bases lay outside the gene matches. The CDR3 is made up of 15 amino acids. Germline V gives CDR1 SGHDT, CDR2 YYEEEE. The CDR3 sequence is CASSIGREASYEQYF. CDR3 nucleotide sequence: TGTGCCAGCTCAATTGGGAGGGAGGCCTCCTACGAGCAGTACTTC.

The genes are TRBV6-6 and TRBJ2-7; no reliable D call. Germline values: CDR1 MNHNY, CDR2 SVGAGI (reference sequence). This CDR3 has 15 amino acids. V was clipped by 2 bases and J by 2 bases, with 13 bases between them. The CDR3 is CASSYLAGATYEQYF. The CDR3, as DNA: TGTGCCAGCAGTTACCTGGCAGGCGCGACCTACGAGCAGTACTTC.

The chain joins TRBV7-8 to TRBJ2-7; D remains unclear. Between the trimmed V and J ends, which lost 2 bases and 4 bases, there was a span of 12 bases. The CDR3 extends over 14 amino acids. The V gene's germline CDR1 is SGHVS and CDR2 FQNEAQ. CDR3 protein: CASSLRETSYEQYF. In DNA form, the CDR3 reads TGTGCCAGCAGCTTACGTGAGACATCTTACGAGCAGTACTTC.

At least ten counts were recorded for this clone. V usage is TRBV30 and J usage is TRBJ1-1; D is ambiguous. This CDR3 region has 11 residues. The V end was cut by 7 bases, the J end by 1 base, with 7 bases between. CDR1 is GTSNPN, CDR2 SVGIG, per germline (reference sequence). The CDR3 sequence: CASHENTEAFF. CDR3 bases: TGTGCCTCACACGAGAACACTGAAGCTTTCTTT. The full variable domain, rest sourced from reference TRBV30 and TRBJ1-1, is SQTIHQWPATLVQPVGSPLSLECTVEGTSNPNLYWYRQAAGRGLQLLFYSVGIGQISSEVPQNLSASRPQDRQFILSSKKLLLSDSGFYLCASHENTEAFFGQGTRLTVV.

This chain connects TRBV9 to TRBJ2-3; 14 positions match TRBD2. CDR3 length equals 15 residues. In germline, CDR1 is SGDLS, CDR2 YYNGEE. The V and J ends lost 5 bases and 5 bases, in that order; junction bases with no gene match: 4. CDR3 loop: CASSGLAGGLDTQYF. The CDR3 nucleotides read TGTGCCAGCAGTGGACTAGCGGGAGGTCTAGATACGCAGTATTTT.

Only one count was recorded for this clone. This chain uses TRBV19 with TRBJ2-6; D assignment may be TRBD1 or TRBD2 (6 bases each). Germline V gene data show CDR1 as LNHDA and CDR2 as SQIVND (reference sequence). V was clipped by 6 bases and J by 4 bases, with 16 bases between them. This CDR3 is built from 16 residues. The CDR3 DNA follows: TGTGCCAGTAGACTCTTAGGGGGGACGGGGGCCAACGTCCTGACTTTC. The encoded protein is CASRLLGGTGANVLTF. Variable domain in full (rest from reference TRBV19 and TRBJ2-6): DGGITQSPKYLFRKEGQNVTLSCEQNLNHDAMYWYRQDPGQGLRLIYYSQIVNDFQKGDIAEGYSVSREKKESFPLTVTSAQKNPTAFYLCASRLLGGTGANVLTFGAGSRLTVL.

This rearrangement joins TRBV5-1 to TRBJ2-1; maybe TRBD2 (6 bases). Germline V gene data show CDR1 as SGHRS and CDR2 as YFSETQ. The CDR3 spans 14 residues. The ends were cut back, 10 bases at V and 9 bases at J, with 23 bases in the middle. This CDR3 is CAGLAGLRDGEQFF. CDR3 coding DNA: TGCGCCGGACTTGCGGGACTCAGAGACGGTGAGCAGTTCTTC. The full variable domain, its missing parts supplied by reference TRBV5-1 and TRBJ2-1, is KAGVTQTPRYLIKTRGQQVTLSCSPISGHRSVSWYQQTPGQGLQFLFEYFSETQRNKGNFPGRFSGRQFSNSRSEMNVSTLELGDSALYLCAGLAGLRDGEQFFGPGTRLTVL.

The J gene is TRBJ2-5, the V gene TRBV7-2; no reliable D call. The V gene's germline CDR1 is SGHTA and CDR2 FQGNSA. V lost 5 bases, J lost 2 bases, and 12 bases lay in between. This CDR3 has 14 residues. Here the CDR3 DNA reads TGTGCCAGCAGCCCCTCATCGCGTCAAGAGACCCAGTACTTC. Protein product: CASSPSSRQETQYF.

The rearrangement joins TRBV7-2 to TRBJ2-2, with 8 bases that match TRBD2. This CDR3 region has 14 residues. CDR1 is SGHTA and CDR2 is FQGNSA in the germline V gene. Unmatched junction bases numbered 7, after V lost 7 bases and J lost 6 bases. In DNA, the CDR3 is TGTGCCAGCAAAGGACTAGCCGTCGCCGGGGAGCTGTTTTTT. This translates into CASKGLAVAGELFF.

The chain carries TRBV5-1 and TRBJ2-5, with a tentative D call TRBD1 (6 bases). CDR3 length: 13 amino acids. Deletions cut 3 bases from V and 2 bases from J, with 8 bases between. CDR1 is SGHRS and CDR2 is YFSETQ in the germline V gene. The CDR3 DNA sequence: TGCGCCAGCAGCTCACAGGGACAAGAGACCCAGTACTTC. Amino acid sequence: CASSSQGQETQYF. The variable domain in full, with the rest retrieved from reference TRBV5-1 and TRBJ2-5, is KAGVTQTPRYLIKTRGQQVTLSCSPISGHRSVSWYQQTPGQGLQFLFEYFSETQRNKGNFPGRFSGRQFSNSRSEMNVSTLELGDSALYLCASSSQGQETQYFGPGTRLLVL.

The chain has TRBV19 and TRBJ2-5; 9 positions match TRBD1. Germline V CDR1 and CDR2: LNHDA, SQIVND (reference sequence). This CDR3 spans 16 amino acids. V trimming: 2 bases; J trimming: 5 bases; junction bases outside the gene matches: 9. The CDR3 here is CASSISGQGFRETQYF. The DNA for the CDR3 is TGTGCCAGTAGTATATCGGGACAGGGATTTCGGGAGACCCAGTACTTC.

This chain links TRBV5-1 with TRBJ1-4, with a tentative D call TRBD1 (6 bases). V lost 3 bases and J 4 bases, leaving 10 bases between the germline ends. This CDR3 contains 14 residues. CDR1 is SGHRS and CDR2 is YFSETQ in the germline V gene. This chain's CDR3 is CASSSDRVNEKLFF. As DNA, the CDR3 is TGCGCCAGCAGCTCGGACAGAGTTAATGAAAAACTGTTTTTT.

The chain is built from TRBV19 and TRBJ2-1, with 7 bases that match TRBD2. V dropped 7 bases and J dropped 6; count of bases not matched to a gene: 9. From germline, CDR1 is LNHDA and CDR2 SQIVND (reference sequence). This CDR3 has 14 amino acids. This CDR3 reads CASMMAGASNEQFF. CDR3 coding DNA: TGTGCCAGTATGATGGCGGGAGCGTCCAATGAGCAGTTCTTC.

This chain uses TRBV19 with TRBJ2-1, with 7 bases identical to TRBD2. CDR1 is LNHDA and CDR2 is SQIVND in the germline V gene (reference sequence). V dropped 5 bases and J dropped 3; count of bases not matched to a gene: 4. The length of the CDR3 is 14 residues. CDR3 protein: CASSPQRDYNEQFF. The CDR3 coding sequence is TGTGCCAGTAGTCCCCAGCGGGACTACAATGAGCAGTTCTTC. Drawing the rest from reference TRBV19 and TRBJ2-1, the complete variable domain is DGGITQSPKYLFRKEGQNVTLSCEQNLNHDAMYWYRQDPGQGLRLIYYSQIVNDFQKGDIAEGYSVSREKKESFPLTVTSAQKNPTAFYLCASSPQRDYNEQFFGPGTRLTVL.

V is TRBV23-1 and J is TRBJ1-4; D not resolved. TRBV23-1 is an open reading frame whose function is uncertain. This CDR3 contains 13 residues. Trimming shortened V by 6 bases and J by 4 bases, and 9 bases separated the two germline ends. The CDR3 is CASSGRSNEKLFF. The DNA of the CDR3 is TGCGCCAGCAGCGGAAGAAGTAATGAAAAACTGTTTTTT.

The chain is built from TRBV2 and TRBJ2-7, with a weak D call TRBD2 (6 bases). Between the trimmed V and J ends, which lost 4 bases and 1 base, there was a span of 17 bases. From germline, CDR1 is SNHLY and CDR2 FYNNEI. The CDR3 runs 16 residues. The DNA for the CDR3 is TGTGCCAGCAGTGGGCGAGATGAAAGCGGGTCCTACGAGCAGTACTTC. This encodes CASSGRDESGSYEQYF. The full variable domain, its missing parts supplied by reference TRBV2 and TRBJ2-7, is EPEVTQTPSHQVTQMGQEVILRCVPISNHLYFYWYRQILGQKVEFLVSFYNNEISEKSEIFDDQFSVERPDGSNFTLKIRSTKLEDSAMYFCASSGRDESGSYEQYFGPGTRLTVT.

The sample holds one count of this clone. CDR3: CASSYTSGRDEQYF. The CDR3 nucleotides are TGTGCCAGCAGCTACACTAGCGGGAGGGACGAGCAGTACTTC. The chain joins TRBV7-2 to TRBJ2-7, with 13 bases lining up with TRBD2. This CDR3 region has 14 residues. J gave up 5 bases and V 4 bases, and 2 bases lay outside the gene matches. Looked up from germline, CDR1 is SGHTA and CDR2 is FQGNSA. Supplemented by reference TRBV7-2 and TRBJ2-7, the full variable domain reads GAGVSQSPSNKVTEKGKDVELRCDPISGHTALYWYRQSLGQGLEFLIYFQGNSAPDKSGLPSDRFSAERTGGSVSTLTIQRTQQEDSAVYLCASSYTSGRDEQYFGPGTRLTVT.

The chain joins TRBV5-1 to TRBJ1-1; 7 nucleotides align to TRBD1. The V and J ends lost 4 bases and 0 bases, in that order; junction bases with no gene match: 15. Germline V gene sequence: CDR1 SGHRS, CDR2 YFSETQ. The CDR3 sequence is 18 residues long. The CDR3 nucleotides are TGCGCCAGCAGCGGAAGGTCGACAGGGCTGGCGGTGAACACTGAAGCTTTCTTT. Translated, it gives CASSGRSTGLAVNTEAFF.

This chain joins TRBV9 and TRBJ1-3; 8 nucleotides line up with TRBD1. V was pared by 6 bases and J by 2 bases, with 4 bases of the junction left unmatched. The CDR3 length is 14 residues. CDR1 and CDR2 from the germline V gene are SGDLS and YYNGEE. The DNA of the CDR3 is TGTGCCAGCATGAGGACAGGGACTGGAAACACCATATATTTT. Protein product: CASMRTGTGNTIYF. The entire variable domain, with the rest obtained from reference TRBV9 and TRBJ1-3, is as follows: DSGVTQTPKHLITATGQRVTLRCSPRSGDLSVYWYQQSLDQGLQFLIQYYNGEERAKGNILERFSAQQFPDLHSELNLSSLELGDSALYFCASMRTGTGNTIYFGEGSWLTVV.